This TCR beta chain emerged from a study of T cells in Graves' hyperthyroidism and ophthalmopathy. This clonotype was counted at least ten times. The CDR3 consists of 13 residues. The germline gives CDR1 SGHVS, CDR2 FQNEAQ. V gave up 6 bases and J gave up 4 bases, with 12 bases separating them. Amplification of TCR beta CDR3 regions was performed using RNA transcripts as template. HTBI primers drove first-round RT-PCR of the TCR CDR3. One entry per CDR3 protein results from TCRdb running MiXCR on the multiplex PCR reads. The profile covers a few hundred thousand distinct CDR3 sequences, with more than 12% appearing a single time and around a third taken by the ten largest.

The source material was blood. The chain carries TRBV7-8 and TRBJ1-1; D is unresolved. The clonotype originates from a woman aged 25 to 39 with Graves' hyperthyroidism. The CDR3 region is CASRVGHTTEAFF. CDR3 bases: TGTGCCAGCAGGGTGGGTCACACCACTGAAGCTTTCTTT.